These 10 T cell receptor beta chains were all obtained from the same sample, sequenced in a study of T cells in Graves' hyperthyroidism and ophthalmopathy. RNA transcripts yielded amplified TCR beta CDR3 regions. HTBI primers were the set used in a first-round RT-PCR of the TCR CDR3. TCRdb redid the calling of the multiplex PCR reads with MiXCR, one entry per CDR3 protein. The repertoire holds 340,000 or so distinct CDR3 sequences, with 18% as singletons. The sample was blood. The receptors stem from a woman between 45 and 65 years old with Graves' hyperthyroidism.

The chain joins TRBV11-2 to TRBJ2-5; TRBD2 agrees at 14 bases. V trimming: 5 bases; J trimming: 1 base; junction bases outside the gene matches: 6. CDR3 length: 17 residues. In germline, CDR1 is SGHAT, CDR2 FQNNGV. The CDR3 spells CASSLGTSGGLQETQYF. The CDR3 nucleotides are TGTGCCAGCAGCCTGGGGACTAGCGGGGGACTCCAAGAGACCCAGTACTTC.

This clonotype was detected ten times or more. In nucleotides, the CDR3 is TGTGCCAGCACCCTTAGGATTACGGGAGCGGAAGAGACCCAGTACTTC. It yields the protein CASTLRITGAEETQYF. This chain links TRBV11-2 with TRBJ2-5; a weak D match, TRBD2 (6 bases). The V gene's germline CDR1 is SGHAT and CDR2 FQNNGV. CDR3 size: 16 residues. The V end was cut by 7 bases, the J end by 3 bases, with 21 bases between. Using reference TRBV11-2 and TRBJ2-5 for the parts outside the CDR3, the full variable domain is EAGVAQSPRYKIIEKRQSVAFWCNPISGHATLYWYQQILGQGPKLLIQFQNNGVVDDSQLPKDRFSAERLKGVDSTLKIQPAKLEDSAVYLCASTLRITGAEETQYFGPGTRLLVL.

This clonotype was counted between two and nine times. The CDR3 nucleotides are TGTGCCAGCAGTCCACCGGGACTAGCGTCCTACAATGAGCAGTTCTTC. Translation gives CASSPPGLASYNEQFF. The chain uses TRBV27 and TRBJ2-1; TRBD2 matches at 10 bases. Per germline, CDR1 MNHEY and CDR2 SMNVEV (reference sequence). The CDR3 is 16 residues long. V lost 5 bases to trimming and J lost 1 base; unmatched junction nucleotides: 5.

The table lists this clonotype with a few counts. This chain connects TRBV10-3 to TRBJ2-7; D may be TRBD1 (6 bases). The CDR3 spans 13 residues. Between the trimmed V and J ends, which lost 3 bases and 5 bases, there was a span of 11 bases. CDR1 is ENHRY, CDR2 SYGVKD, per germline. CDR3 loop: CAISETGSNEQYF. In DNA form, the CDR3 reads TGTGCCATCAGTGAAACAGGGTCCAACGAGCAGTACTTC.

This clonotype was observed at least ten times. This chain links TRBV29-1 with TRBJ2-5; 7 nucleotides line up with TRBD2. The ends lost 0 bases at V and 0 bases at J; junction bases unmatched: 4. Germline V gene sequence: CDR1 SQVTM, CDR2 ANQGSEA. This CDR3 comprises 15 residues. The CDR3 DNA follows: TGCAGCGTTGAAGATCGAGCGGGGTACCAAGAGACCCAGTACTTC. Protein product: CSVEDRAGYQETQYF.

The V gene is TRBV7-9, the J gene TRBJ2-5, with 9 bases aligning to TRBD1. In germline, CDR1 is SEHNR, CDR2 FQNEAQ (reference sequence). The CDR3 totals 17 residues. V shed 5 bases, J shed 5 bases, and the junction held 15 bases outside the gene matches. The CDR3 reads CASSQSDRGLAWETQYF. The CDR3 DNA is TGTGCCAGCAGCCAGAGCGACAGGGGGTTAGCTTGGGAGACCCAGTACTTC.

There are a few counts of this clonotype. The chain combines TRBV12-3 or TRBV12-4 with TRBJ2-5, with D unresolved. Trimming left V 6 bases short and J 2 bases short, with 10 bases between. This CDR3 comprises 13 residues. The CDR3: CASRSLGQETQYF. The CDR3 DNA follows: TGTGCCAGCAGATCCCTAGGTCAAGAGACCCAGTACTTC.

V and J are TRBV15 and TRBJ2-5, with D perhaps matching TRBD1 (5 bases). The length of the CDR3 is 14 residues. Per the germline V gene, CDR1 is LNHNV and CDR2 is YYDKDF (reference sequence). V lost 4 bases to trimming and J lost 5 bases, with 14 bases between them. The CDR3 DNA reads TGTGCCACCAGCACCCTCTCCCCAGGGGAGACCCAGTACTTC. This translates into CATSTLSPGETQYF. Looking up the rest from reference TRBV15 and TRBJ2-5 gives the full variable domain: DAMVIQNPRYQVTQFGKPVTLSCSQTLNHNVMYWYQQKSSQAPKLLFHYYDKDFNNEADTPDNFQSRRPNTSFCFLDIRSPGLGDTAMYLCATSTLSPGETQYFGPGTRLLVL.

This clonotype was detected only a few times. The chain joins TRBV2 to TRBJ2-6, with a tentative D call TRBD1 (6 bases). Trimming shortened V by 6 bases and J by 2 bases, and 8 bases separated the two germline ends. CDR3 length equals 14 residues. The germline CDR1 and CDR2 sequences are SNHLY and FYNNEI. CDR3 in amino acids: CASSRDTGANVLTF. The CDR3 region has the DNA TGTGCCAGCAGCCGGGACACTGGGGCCAACGTCCTGACTTTC.

The chain couples TRBV27 to TRBJ1-1, with D possibly matching TRBD1 (5 bases). V lost 3 bases, J lost 6 bases, and 11 bases lay in between. Germline CDR1 reads MNHEY; CDR2 reads SMNVEV (reference sequence). The CDR3 is 13 amino acids. The CDR3 reads CASSFYGQPEAFF. The CDR3 nucleotides are TGTGCCAGCAGTTTCTACGGACAACCTGAAGCTTTCTTT.